The next 19 T cell receptor beta chains were all read from a single sample in a study of CD8 T cells in Susac syndrome. Reverse transcription of about 0.45 to 1 ug RNA was carried out with random hexamers. TCRdb reprocessed the immunoSEQ multiplex PCR reads via MiXCR and lists one record per CDR3 protein. The profile shows more than 85,000 distinct CDR3 sequences, 96% of them singletons. The sample comprised CD4+ T cells from PBMCs. These receptors all stem from a human donor in good health.

The chain combines TRBV3-1 with TRBJ2-7; D is possibly TRBD1 (6 bases). Germline CDR1 reads LGHDT; CDR2 reads YNNKEL (reference sequence). Trimming removed 1 base from V and 3 bases from J, with 16 bases in between. There are 16 residues in the CDR3. Here the CDR3 reads CASSQGGPSRDYEQYF. Written as DNA, the CDR3 is TGTGCCAGCAGCCAAGGGGGGCCCAGTCGGGACTACGAGCAGTACTTC.

The chain links TRBV5-1 to TRBJ1-4, with 9 bases matching TRBD1. Germline loops: CDR1 SGHRS, CDR2 YFSETQ. The J segment lost 5 bases and the V segment lost 3 bases, leaving 2 bases of the junction unmatched. The CDR3 sequence is 14 residues long. The CDR3 is CASSSGTGNEKLFF. The CDR3 DNA reads as TGCGCCAGCAGCTCCGGGACAGGGAATGAAAAACTGTTTTTT.

The chain couples TRBV29-1 to TRBJ1-1; possibly TRBD1 for D (5 bases). This CDR3 spans 12 amino acids. From germline, CDR1 is SQVTM and CDR2 ANQGSEA. Trimming shortened V by 4 bases and J by 4 bases, and 10 bases separated the two germline ends. The CDR3 nucleotides read TGCAGCGTTGTGGGGGGTCCCACTGAAGCTTTCTTT. As protein: CSVVGGPTEAFF.

CDR3 in DNA: TGTGCCAGCAGCTTAGGGGTCTTCGTCTCCGAGCAGTACTTC. This sequence encodes CASSLGVFVSEQYF. The chain joins TRBV7-2 to TRBJ2-7, with D unresolved. The CDR3 is 14 amino acids. Germline loops: CDR1 SGHTA, CDR2 FQGNSA. Trimming removed 1 base at V and 6 bases at J, with 13 bases between. The entire variable domain, with the rest obtained from reference TRBV7-2 and TRBJ2-7, is as follows: GAGVSQSPSNKVTEKGKDVELRCDPISGHTALYWYRQSLGQGLEFLIYFQGNSAPDKSGLPSDRFSAERTGGSVSTLTIQRTQQEDSAVYLCASSLGVFVSEQYFGPGTRLTVT.

CDR3 loop: CASSLTRGPSSYNEQFF. The CDR3, as DNA: TGTGCCAGCAGCCTAACCAGGGGGCCTAGCTCCTACAATGAGCAGTTCTTC. This chain connects TRBV12-3 or TRBV12-4 to TRBJ2-1, with TRBD1 identical over 8 bases. The CDR3 is made up of 17 amino acids. V was pared by 6 bases and J by 0 bases, with 10 bases of the junction left unmatched.

The gene calls are TRBV2 and TRBJ2-7; D remains unclear. With 7 bases removed from V and 3 bases from J, the gap between germline ends came to 10 bases. The germline V gene has CDR1 SNHLY and CDR2 FYNNEI. There are 12 residues in the CDR3. The CDR3 nucleotides read TGTGCCAGCATTTCCCCGAGCTACGAGCAGTACTTC. It codes for CASISPSYEQYF.

The chain links TRBV29-1 to TRBJ2-3; tentative D call: TRBD2 (5 bases). The CDR3 totals 13 residues. CDR1 and CDR2 from the germline V gene are SQVTM and ANQGSEA. Trimming cost V 8 bases and J 2 bases, with 14 bases left between them. The CDR3 spells CSTRPKPTDTQYF. Here the CDR3 DNA reads TGCAGCACTAGACCGAAACCCACAGATACGCAGTATTTT.

The chain links TRBV28 to TRBJ1-1; D is perhaps TRBD1 (6 bases). Germline V gives CDR1 MDHEN, CDR2 SYDVKM. Trimming took off 6 bases at V and 1 base at J, with 12 bases between the two ends. This CDR3 has 14 residues. Here the CDR3 DNA reads TGTGCCAGCAGGTTGGAGGGGGGGAACACTGAAGCTTTCTTT. Protein product: CASRLEGGNTEAFF.

The V and J genes are TRBV5-4 and TRBJ2-3; TRBD2 matches at 8 bases. This CDR3 region has 15 residues. The junction had 2 bases not matched to a gene; V was cut back by 0 bases and J by 2 bases. Looked up from germline, CDR1 is SGHNT and CDR2 is YYREEE (reference sequence). The CDR3 bases are TGTGCCAGCAGCTTGGTCGGGGGGGCCACAGATACGCAGTATTTT. Its protein is CASSLVGGATDTQYF.

The CDR3 loop reads CASSESKTQNTGELFF. The DNA of the CDR3 is TGTGCCAGCAGTGAATCCAAGACACAGAACACCGGGGAGCTGTTTTTT. V is TRBV6-1 and J is TRBJ2-2, with unresolved D. V dropped 2 bases and J dropped 1 base, with 11 bases sitting between them. The CDR3 spans 16 residues. The germline V gene encodes CDR1 MNHNS and CDR2 SASEGT.

The genes are TRBV7-2 and TRBJ2-1, with D possibly matching TRBD2 (5 bases). CDR1 and CDR2 from the germline V gene are SGHTA and FQGNSA. The CDR3 is 15 amino acids. Trimming pared 0 bases from V and 2 bases from J, leaving 8 bases between. CDR3 nucleotides: TGTGCCAGCAGCTTAGCGGGAGTCGCCTACAATGAGCAGTTCTTC. Translating gives CASSLAGVAYNEQFF.

V gene TRBV30 combines with J gene TRBJ2-7; D unresolved. The CDR3 runs to 13 residues. Trimming shortened V by 1 base and J by 0 bases, and 7 bases separated the two germline ends. From germline, CDR1 is GTSNPN and CDR2 SVGIG (reference sequence). DNA of the CDR3: TGTGCCTGGAGTGGTGCTAGCTCCTACGAGCAGTACTTC. It yields the protein CAWSGASSYEQYF.

The V call is TRBV28, the J call TRBJ2-2; D gene unclear. V gave up 5 bases and J gave up 1 base, with 5 bases separating them. Germline assignment: CDR1 MDHEN and CDR2 SYDVKM. The CDR3 is 13 residues long. The CDR3 here is CASSVMNTGELFF. The CDR3 nucleotides are TGTGCCAGCAGTGTCATGAACACCGGGGAGCTGTTTTTT. Full variable domain (outside the CDR3, taken from reference TRBV28 and TRBJ2-2): DVKVTQSSRYLVKRTGEKVFLECVQDMDHENMFWYRQDPGLGLRLIYFSYDVKMKEKGDIPEGYSVSREKKERFSLILESASTNQTSMYLCASSVMNTGELFFGEGSRLTVL.

The chain is built from TRBV7-9 and TRBJ1-4; no definite D call. Trimming cost V 6 bases and J 5 bases, with 4 bases left between them. The CDR3 totals 11 residues. Germline CDR1 and CDR2: SEHNR and FQNEAQ (reference sequence). CDR3 sequence reads: CASSRNEKLFF. The CDR3 DNA sequence: TGTGCCAGCAGTCGAAATGAAAAACTGTTTTTT.

In this sample, this clonotype turned up once. This CDR3 is CASTRMGARTAEAFF. CDR3 bases: TGTGCCAGCACTAGGATGGGCGCCCGAACGGCTGAAGCTTTCTTT. The chain joins TRBV6-5 to TRBJ1-1; D remains unclear. Germline CDR1 and CDR2: MNHEY and SVGAGI. With 7 bases removed from V and 6 bases from J, the gap between germline ends came to 21 bases. This CDR3 is built from 15 residues.

The rearrangement links TRBV5-1 to TRBJ1-2, with TRBD1 as a possible D gene (5 bases). V lost 2 bases and J lost 6, with 11 bases in between. There are 13 residues in the CDR3. Germline V lookup: CDR1 SGHRS, CDR2 YFSETQ. The CDR3 DNA sequence: TGCGCCAGCAGCTTCCGACAGAACCATGGCTACACCTTC. Encoded protein: CASSFRQNHGYTF. Together with reference TRBV5-1 and TRBJ1-2, the CDR3 gives the full variable domain: KAGVTQTPRYLIKTRGQQVTLSCSPISGHRSVSWYQQTPGQGLQFLFEYFSETQRNKGNFPGRFSGRQFSNSRSEMNVSTLELGDSALYLCASSFRQNHGYTFGSGTRLTVV.

The chain's CDR3 is CASTPGERREGQREQYF. In DNA form, the CDR3 reads TGTGCCAGCACCCCGGGAGAGAGGCGGGAGGGCCAAAGGGAGCAGTACTTC. The genes are TRBV3-1 and TRBJ2-7, with TRBD2 identical over 9 bases. Germline-derived CDR1 and CDR2 are LGHDT and YNNKEL (reference sequence). This CDR3 comprises 17 residues. V trimming: 7 bases; J trimming: 7 bases; junction bases outside the gene matches: 20.

This chain links TRBV12-3 or TRBV12-4 with TRBJ2-4; either TRBD1 or TRBD2 may fit D (6 bases each). Trimming removed 5 bases at V and 1 base at J, with 15 bases between. CDR3 size: 16 residues. CDR3 residues: CASSNREAGAKNIQYF. DNA of the CDR3: TGTGCCAGCAGTAACAGGGAGGCGGGTGCCAAAAACATTCAGTACTTC.

This chain links TRBV5-6 with TRBJ1-2; 8 nucleotides line up with TRBD1. V lost 3 bases and J lost 3; bases outside the gene matches: 4. This CDR3 comprises 14 residues. CDR1 and CDR2 (germline): SGHDT, YYEEEE. CDR3 region: CASSWGQEHYGYTF. CDR3 DNA: TGTGCCAGCAGCTGGGGACAGGAACACTATGGCTACACCTTC.